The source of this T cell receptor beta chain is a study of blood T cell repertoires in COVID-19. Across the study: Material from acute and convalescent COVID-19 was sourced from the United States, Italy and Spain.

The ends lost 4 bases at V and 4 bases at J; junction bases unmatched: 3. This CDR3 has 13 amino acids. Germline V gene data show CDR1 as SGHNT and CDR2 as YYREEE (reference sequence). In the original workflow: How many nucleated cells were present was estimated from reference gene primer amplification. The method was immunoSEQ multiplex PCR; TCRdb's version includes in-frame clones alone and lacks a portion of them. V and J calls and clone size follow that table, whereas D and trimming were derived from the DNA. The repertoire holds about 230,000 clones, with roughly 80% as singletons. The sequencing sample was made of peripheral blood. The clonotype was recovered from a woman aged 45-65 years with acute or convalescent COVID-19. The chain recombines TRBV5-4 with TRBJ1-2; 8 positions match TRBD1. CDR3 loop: CASSQTGGYGYTF. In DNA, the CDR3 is TGTGCCAGCAGCCAAACAGGGGGCTATGGCTACACCTTC.